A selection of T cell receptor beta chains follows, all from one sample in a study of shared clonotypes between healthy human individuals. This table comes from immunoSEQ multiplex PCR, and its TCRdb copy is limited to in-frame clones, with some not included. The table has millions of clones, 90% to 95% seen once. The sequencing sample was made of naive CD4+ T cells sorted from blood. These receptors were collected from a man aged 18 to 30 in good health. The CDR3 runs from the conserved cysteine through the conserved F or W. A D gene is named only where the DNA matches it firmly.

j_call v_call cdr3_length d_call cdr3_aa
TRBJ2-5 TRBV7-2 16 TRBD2 CASSSVSGVSQETQYF
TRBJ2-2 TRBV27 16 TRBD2 CASRPLAGGITGELFF
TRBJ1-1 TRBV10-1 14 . CASSESGRNTEAFF
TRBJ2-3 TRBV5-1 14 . CASIDSASTDTQYF
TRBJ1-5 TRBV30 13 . CAWSGQGDQPQHF
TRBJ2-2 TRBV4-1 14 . CASSQTRGPGELFF
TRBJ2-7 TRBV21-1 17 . CASSKVRTSGRSYEQYF
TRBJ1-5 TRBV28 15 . CASSSSAGDHQPQHF
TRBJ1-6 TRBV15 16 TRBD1 CATSRDQGTVDSPLHF
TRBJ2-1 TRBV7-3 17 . CASSLTPLGGGHNEQFF